These 6 T cell receptor beta chains were all obtained from the same sample, sequenced in a study. The sorted Tregs were CD4+CD25+CD127-/low cells. TCRdb reprocessed the 5' RACE reads via MiXCR and lists one record per CDR3 protein. Among about 57,000 distinct CDR3 sequences listed, approximately 27% were seen once. The source material was tumor-infiltrating Tregs sorted from the breast tumor. These receptors were collected from a female donor with breast cancer.

In this sample, this clonotype turned up many times. This chain links TRBV4-2 with TRBJ2-6, with TRBD2 matching 8 bases. Germline V gene sequence: CDR1 LGHNA, CDR2 YNFKEQ. Trimming removed 3 bases from V and 2 bases from J; junction bases left unmatched: 3. The CDR3 extends over 16 amino acids. The CDR3 bases are TGTGCCAGCAGCCACGGCGGGAGGACTGGGGCCAACGTCCTGACTTTC. Its translation: CASSHGGRTGANVLTF.

This sequence joins TRBV10-1 and TRBJ2-7; the D gene is possibly TRBD1 (6 bases). V was shortened by 9 bases and J by 6 bases, with 15 bases between the two germline ends. The germline V gene encodes CDR1 WNHNN and CDR2 SYGVQD (reference sequence). This CDR3 contains 12 residues. The CDR3 reads CASTDRSGEQYF. The CDR3 bases are TGCGCCAGTACGGACAGATCGGGCGAGCAGTACTTC.

This clonotype has just a few counts. The chain employs TRBV6-1 and TRBJ2-7; TRBD1 might be the D (6 bases). This CDR3 contains 15 residues. V lost 5 bases to trimming and J lost 1 base, with 15 bases between them. Per germline, CDR1 MNHNS and CDR2 SASEGT. As DNA, the CDR3 is TGTGCCAGCAGTCCTCAGGGGAAGGGGTCCTACGAGCAGTACTTC. The encoded protein is CASSPQGKGSYEQYF.

This clonotype turned up a few times. V gene TRBV4-2 combines with J gene TRBJ2-1; D is ambiguous. Germline V gene lookup returns CDR1 LGHNA and CDR2 YNFKEQ. This CDR3 contains 11 residues. Trimming cost V 7 bases and J 9 bases, with 10 bases left between them. The CDR3 spells CASNSASEQFF. The CDR3 region has the DNA TGTGCCAGCAACTCGGCGAGTGAGCAGTTCTTC.

The V call is TRBV15, the J call TRBJ1-2, with a possible D match to TRBD1 (6 bases). CDR3 size: 15 residues. Deletions cut 4 bases from V and 8 bases from J, with 20 bases between. Germline assignment: CDR1 LNHNV and CDR2 YYDKDF (reference sequence). The CDR3 DNA follows: TGTGCCACCAGCAAGAGAGGGGGACAAGGAAAGGGCTACACCTTC. The encoded protein is CATSKRGGQGKGYTF.

The V gene is TRBV9, the J gene TRBJ2-1, with D possibly called TRBD1 or TRBD2 (6 bases each). Germline loops: CDR1 SGDLS, CDR2 YYNGEE. Trimming took off 0 bases at V and 7 bases at J, with 11 bases between the two ends. The CDR3 has 14 residues. Written as DNA, the CDR3 is TGTGCCAGCAGCGTAGTAGGGGGGCATAATGAGCAGTTCTTC. It encodes CASSVVGGHNEQFF.